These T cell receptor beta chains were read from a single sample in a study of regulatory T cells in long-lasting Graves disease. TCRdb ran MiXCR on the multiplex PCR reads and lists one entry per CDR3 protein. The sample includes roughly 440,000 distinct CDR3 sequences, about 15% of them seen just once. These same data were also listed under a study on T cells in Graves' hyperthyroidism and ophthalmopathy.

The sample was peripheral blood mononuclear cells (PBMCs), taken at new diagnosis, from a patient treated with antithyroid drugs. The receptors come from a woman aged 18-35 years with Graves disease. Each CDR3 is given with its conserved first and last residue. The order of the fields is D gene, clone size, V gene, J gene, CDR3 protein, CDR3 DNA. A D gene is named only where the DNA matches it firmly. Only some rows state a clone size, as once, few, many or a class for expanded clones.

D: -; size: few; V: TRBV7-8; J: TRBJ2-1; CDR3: CASSLESVGDEQFF; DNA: TGTGCCAGCAGCTTAGAGTCTGTGGGGGATGAGCAGTTCTTC
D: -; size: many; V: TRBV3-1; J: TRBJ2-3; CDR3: CASSQNQGNTQYF; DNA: TGTGCCAGCAGCCAAAACCAAGGAAATACGCAGTATTTT
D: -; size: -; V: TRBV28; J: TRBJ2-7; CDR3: CASSLSWEREQYF; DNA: TGTGCCAGCAGTTTATCGTGGGAGCGGGAGCAGTACTTC
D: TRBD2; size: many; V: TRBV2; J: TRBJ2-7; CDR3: CASSEKGLAGDRGQYF; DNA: TGTGCCAGCAGTGAGAAGGGACTAGCGGGAGATAGGGGTCAGTACTTC
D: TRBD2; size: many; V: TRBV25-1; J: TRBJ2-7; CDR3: CASSASGNYEQYF; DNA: TGTGCCAGCAGTGCTAGCGGGAACTACGAGCAGTACTTC
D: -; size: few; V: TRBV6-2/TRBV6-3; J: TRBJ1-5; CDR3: CASSFSDLGNQPQHF; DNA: TGTGCCAGCAGTTTCTCTGATCTCGGCAATCAGCCCCAGCATTTT
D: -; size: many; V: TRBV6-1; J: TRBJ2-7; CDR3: CASRPTIDRFGEQYF; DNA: TGTGCCAGCAGACCCACCATCGACAGGTTTGGTGAGCAGTACTTC
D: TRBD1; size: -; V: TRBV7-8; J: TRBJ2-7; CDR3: CASTTGTGGVYEQYF; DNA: TGTGCCAGCACCACCGGGACAGGGGGCGTCTACGAGCAGTACTTC
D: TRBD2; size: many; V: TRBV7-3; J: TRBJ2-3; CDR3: CASSTGLGRADTQYF; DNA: TGTGCCAGCAGCACGGGACTAGGTCGTGCAGATACGCAGTATTTT
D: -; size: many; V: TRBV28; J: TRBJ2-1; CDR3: CASRLRGWSSYNEQFF; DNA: TGTGCCAGCAGGCTTCGCGGATGGAGCTCCTACAATGAGCAGTTCTTC
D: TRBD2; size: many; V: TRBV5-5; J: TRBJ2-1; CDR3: CASSLELAEYNEQFF; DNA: TGTGCCAGCAGCTTGGAGCTAGCGGAGTACAATGAGCAGTTCTTC
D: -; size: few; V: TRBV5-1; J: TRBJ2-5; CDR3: CASSSGTRAETQYF; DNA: TGCGCCAGCAGTTCCGGGACCAGGGCTGAGACCCAGTACTTC
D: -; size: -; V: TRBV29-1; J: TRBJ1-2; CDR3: CSVFPGNYGYTF; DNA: TGCAGCGTCTTTCCAGGAAACTATGGCTACACCTTC
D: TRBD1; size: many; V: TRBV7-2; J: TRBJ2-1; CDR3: CASSLIYRGNDEQFF; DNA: TGTGCCAGCAGCTTAATCTACAGGGGGAACGATGAGCAGTTCTTC
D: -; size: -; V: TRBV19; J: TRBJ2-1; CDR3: CATHATGRNHNEQFF; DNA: TGTGCCACCCATGCTACAGGGAGGAATCACAATGAGCAGTTCTTC
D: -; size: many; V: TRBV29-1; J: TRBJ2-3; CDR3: CSVQQGTDTQYF; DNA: TGCAGCGTTCAACAGGGCACAGATACGCAGTATTTT
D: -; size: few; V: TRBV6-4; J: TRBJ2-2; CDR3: CASSDSVLPGFGGELFF; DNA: TGTGCCAGCAGTGACTCGGTACTACCCGGGTTCGGCGGGGAGCTGTTTTTT
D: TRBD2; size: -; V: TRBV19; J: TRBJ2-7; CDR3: CASSKREREVEQYF; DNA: TGTGCCAGTAGTAAACGAGAGCGGGAGGTCGAGCAGTACTTC
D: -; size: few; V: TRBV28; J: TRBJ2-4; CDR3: CASSLRGQLDIQYF; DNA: TGTGCCAGCAGTTTACGGGGCCAGTTGGACATTCAGTACTTC
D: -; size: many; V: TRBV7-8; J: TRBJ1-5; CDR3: CASSLSGQNNQPQHF; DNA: TGTGCCAGCAGCTTGTCCGGACAGAATAATCAGCCCCAGCATTTT
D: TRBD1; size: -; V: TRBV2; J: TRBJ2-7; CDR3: CASTGFRQGQAYEQYF; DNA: TGTGCCAGCACCGGTTTCCGACAGGGGCAGGCCTACGAGCAGTACTTC
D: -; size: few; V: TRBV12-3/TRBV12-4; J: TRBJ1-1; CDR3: CASRDPLLPGAHTEAFF; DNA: TGTGCCAGCAGGGATCCCCTCCTGCCGGGGGCGCACACTGAAGCTTTCTTT